These 25 T cell receptor beta chains share one sample of origin, sequenced in a study of blood T cell repertoires in COVID-19. Here immunoSEQ multiplex PCR was the method, and the copy in TCRdb shows in-frame clones only, minus some. Of roughly 150,000 clones listed, approximately 86% were seen once; the top ten hold about 2.6%. The sequenced sample was peripheral blood. The receptor source for this set is a woman older than 75 with COVID-19, enrolled during active disease.

The CDR3 is CASRRSNEKLFF. CDR3 nucleotide sequence: TGTGCCAGCAGGAGGTCTAATGAAAAACTGTTTTTT. The chain uses TRBV28 and TRBJ1-4, with D unresolved. The CDR3 has 12 residues. Between the trimmed V and J ends, which lost 6 bases and 3 bases, there was a span of 5 bases. Germline V gene sequence: CDR1 MDHEN, CDR2 SYDVKM.

The V and J genes are TRBV14 and TRBJ2-1, with 10 bases fitting TRBD2. The CDR3 extends over 17 amino acids. Per the germline V gene, CDR1 is SGHDN and CDR2 is FVKESK. Trimming cost V 4 bases and J 5 bases; bases outside gene matches: 11. DNA for the CDR3: TGTGCCAGCAGCCGGAGATTAGGACTAGCGGCAAACAATGAGCAGTTCTTC. Residues: CASSRRLGLAANNEQFF.

The V and J genes are TRBV4-1 and TRBJ2-1; D perhaps matches TRBD2 (6 bases). Trimming took 3 bases from V and 2 from J, leaving 11 bases between them. The CDR3 loop spans 15 amino acids. Germline V gene sequence: CDR1 MGHRA, CDR2 YSYEKL. The CDR3 region has the DNA TGCGCCAGCAGCCATGGGACTCCTCCCTACAATGAGCAGTTCTTC. Its protein is CASSHGTPPYNEQFF.

The gene calls are TRBV10-3 and TRBJ1-4; possibly TRBD1 for D (5 bases). Per germline, CDR1 ENHRY and CDR2 SYGVKD. Trimming cost V 3 bases and J 8 bases, with 10 bases left between them. This CDR3 spans 13 amino acids. CDR3 residues: CAISDGGGEKLFF. CDR3 DNA sequence: TGTGCCATCAGTGACGGCGGGGGGGAAAAACTGTTTTTT.

The table lists this clone with a few counts. V and J are TRBV12-3 or TRBV12-4 and TRBJ2-7; 10 bases map to TRBD2. V shed 11 bases and J 6 bases; nucleotides not matched to a gene: 10. The CDR3 consists of 13 residues. The CDR3 coding sequence is TGTGCCGTTCGAACTAGCGGGACGGGCGAGCAGTACTTC. Its translation: CAVRTSGTGEQYF.

The J gene is TRBJ1-5, the V gene TRBV19; D might be TRBD1 (5 bases). Germline CDR1 is LNHDA and CDR2 is SQIVND (reference sequence). This CDR3 comprises 18 residues. Trimming shortened V by 1 base and J by 1 base, and 17 bases separated the two germline ends. This CDR3 is CASSIGGASLWSNQPQHF. The DNA for the CDR3 is TGTGCCAGTAGTATAGGGGGCGCATCCTTGTGGAGCAATCAGCCCCAGCATTTT.

The CDR3 sequence: CASRSTGTRREQFF. The CDR3 DNA sequence: TGTGCCAGCCGGTCGACAGGTACCAGACGAGAGCAGTTCTTC. V is TRBV6-5 and J is TRBJ2-1; D is possibly TRBD1 (6 bases). Per germline, CDR1 MNHEY and CDR2 SVGAGI. Trimming removed 8 bases at V and 10 bases at J, with 21 bases between. There are 14 residues in the CDR3.

The V call is TRBV28, the J call TRBJ2-7; 8 bases fit TRBD1. There are 13 residues in the CDR3. V shed 7 bases, J shed 3 bases, and the junction held 5 bases outside the gene matches. Germline V lookup: CDR1 MDHEN, CDR2 SYDVKM. CDR3 sequence (DNA): TGTGCCAGCAACGGACAGGGTCTCTACGAGCAGTACTTC. Residues: CASNGQGLYEQYF.

This rearrangement joins TRBV19 to TRBJ1-3; possibly TRBD1 for D (6 bases). Trimming removed 7 bases from V and 0 bases from J, with 10 bases in between. This CDR3 has 14 residues. CDR1 is LNHDA, CDR2 SQIVND, per germline (reference sequence). The CDR3: CASKTGTSGNTIYF. The CDR3 region has the DNA TGTGCCAGTAAGACAGGAACCTCTGGAAACACCATATATTTT.

This rearrangement joins TRBV6-7 to TRBJ1-5, with TRBD1 matching over 11 bases. TRBV6-7 qualifies as an ORF whose function is uncertain. The CDR3 has 19 residues. The V segment lost 0 bases and the J segment 6 bases; nucleotides outside the gene matches: 13. The CDR3 sequence is CASSYSGTGGHLGSQPQHF. CDR3 coding DNA: TGTGCCAGCAGTTACTCCGGGACAGGGGGACACTTGGGGAGTCAGCCCCAGCATTTT.

This clone has a single count. The chain carries TRBV7-9 and TRBJ2-7; TRBD2 is a possible D gene (6 bases). The CDR3 is made up of 14 amino acids. Trimming shortened V by 1 base and J by 3 bases, and 10 bases separated the two germline ends. Per the germline V gene, CDR1 is SEHNR and CDR2 is FQNEAQ (reference sequence). The CDR3 sequence is CASSLGAGGYEQYF. In DNA form, the CDR3 reads TGTGCCAGCAGCTTAGGAGCCGGGGGCTACGAGCAGTACTTC.

V is TRBV3-1 (or the pseudogene TRBV3-2) and J is TRBJ1-2; D is possibly TRBD1 (5 bases). Trimming shortened V by 1 base and J by 8 bases, and 20 bases separated the two germline ends. The CDR3 runs 16 residues. The germline V gene encodes CDR1 LGHDT and CDR2 YNNKEL (reference sequence). CDR3 in amino acids: CASSQGQTAPPFGYTF. The CDR3 nucleotides read TGTGCCAGCAGCCAAGGACAGACAGCACCACCCTTCGGCTACACCTTC.

V is TRBV5-1 and J is TRBJ2-1; 7 positions match TRBD2. CDR1 and CDR2 from the germline V gene are SGHRS and YFSETQ. V lost 3 bases to trimming and J lost 8 bases; unmatched junction nucleotides: 5. The CDR3 loop spans 13 amino acids. CDR3 nucleotides: TGCGCCAGCAGCTCCTTGAGCGGGGATGAGCAGTTCTTC. Encoded protein: CASSSLSGDEQFF.

The V call is TRBV6-5, the J call TRBJ2-3; 13 positions agree with TRBD2. The CDR3 is made up of 15 amino acids. The V gene end was trimmed by 6 bases and the J gene end by 4 bases; junction bases not matched to a gene: 4. Germline V gene data show CDR1 as MNHEY and CDR2 as SVGAGI. DNA of the CDR3: TGTGCCAGCAGCCAACTAGCGGGAGGGGCAGATACGCAGTATTTT. Translation gives CASSQLAGGADTQYF.

Details on this clone: The same CDR3 can be traced to other DNA sequences in this sample. The chain is built from TRBV19 and TRBJ1-5, with D uncertain. In germline, CDR1 is LNHDA, CDR2 SQIVND (reference sequence). V lost 3 bases to trimming and J lost 5 bases, with 5 bases between them. This CDR3 has 12 amino acids. CDR3 sequence (DNA): TGTGCCAGTAGTATTCGGGATCAGCCCCAGCATTTT. Its translation: CASSIRDQPQHF.

The V gene is TRBV28, the J gene TRBJ1-1; D is ambiguous. Germline V gene sequence: CDR1 MDHEN, CDR2 SYDVKM. V lost 5 bases and J lost 4, with 14 bases in between. The CDR3 spans 14 residues. The CDR3 region is CASSIPGDSTEAFF. DNA for the CDR3: TGTGCCAGCAGTATCCCCGGGGATAGCACTGAAGCTTTCTTT.

V usage is TRBV19 and J usage is TRBJ1-5; perhaps TRBD1 as D (5 bases). CDR3 size: 15 residues. Trimming took 3 bases from V and 0 from J, leaving 9 bases between them. Germline values: CDR1 LNHDA, CDR2 SQIVND (reference sequence). This CDR3 reads CASSMAGGSNQPQHF. The CDR3 DNA follows: TGTGCCAGTAGTATGGCCGGGGGTAGCAATCAGCCCCAGCATTTT.

The chain combines TRBV28 with TRBJ1-2, with 10 bases that match TRBD1. The CDR3 loop spans 16 amino acids. CDR1 MDHEN and CDR2 SYDVKM come from the germline V gene. Trimming took 6 bases from V and 4 from J; bases not matched to a gene: 11. The CDR3 here is CASSRRDRGSFYGYTF. CDR3 DNA: TGTGCCAGCAGCCGCCGGGACAGGGGCTCCTTCTATGGCTACACCTTC.

The rearrangement uses TRBV2 and TRBJ1-6; D is possibly TRBD1 (6 bases). Per germline, CDR1 SNHLY and CDR2 FYNNEI. V lost 6 bases and J lost 9, with 12 bases in between. There are 13 residues in the CDR3. The CDR3, as DNA: TGTGCCAGCAGACAGGGTCGCTCTTCACCCCTCCACTTT. Translated, it gives CASRQGRSSPLHF.

The gene calls are TRBV15 and TRBJ2-1, with 7 bases identical to TRBD1. Looked up from germline, CDR1 is LNHNV and CDR2 is YYDKDF (reference sequence). Trimming cost V 5 bases and J 8 bases; bases outside gene matches: 3. CDR3 length: 12 residues. The CDR3 sequence is CATSEDRHEQFF. CDR3 nucleotide sequence: TGTGCCACCAGCGAGGACAGGCATGAGCAGTTCTTC.

The chain has TRBV11-1 and TRBJ2-1; TRBD2 is a possible D gene (5 bases). Trimming pared 1 base from V and 7 bases from J, leaving 14 bases between. CDR3 length: 15 residues. Germline lookup yields CDR1 SGHAT and CDR2 FQDESV (reference sequence). CDR3 in amino acids: CASSLVGGRGNEQFF. CDR3 DNA sequence: TGTGCCAGCAGCTTAGTTGGCGGCCGAGGGAATGAGCAGTTCTTC.

The J gene is TRBJ1-1, the V gene TRBV5-1; 7 nucleotides agree with TRBD1. The CDR3 has 16 amino acids. J lost 2 bases, V lost 1 base, and 8 bases had no gene match. Germline V gene data show CDR1 as SGHRS and CDR2 as YFSETQ. The CDR3 sequence: CASSLSTTGTNTEAFF. CDR3 bases: TGCGCCAGCAGCTTGTCCACGACAGGGACTAACACTGAAGCTTTCTTT.

J is TRBJ2-1 and V is TRBV9, with 7 bases that match TRBD2. Unmatched junction bases numbered 13, after V lost 3 bases and J lost 10 bases. Germline V CDR1 and CDR2: SGDLS, YYNGEE. The CDR3 extends over 15 amino acids. The CDR3 bases are TGTGCCAGCAGCGCCAGCGAAGGGAGGGCCGGGGAGCAGTTCTTC. Its protein is CASSASEGRAGEQFF. Drawing the rest from reference TRBV9 and TRBJ2-1, the complete variable domain is DSGVTQTPKHLITATGQRVTLRCSPRSGDLSVYWYQQSLDQGLQFLIQYYNGEERAKGNILERFSAQQFPDLHSELNLSSLELGDSALYFCASSASEGRAGEQFFGPGTRLTVL.

V is TRBV28 and J is TRBJ1-5; TRBD1 might be the D (5 bases). V lost 2 bases and J lost 8, with 10 bases in between. CDR3 length: 13 amino acids. Germline CDR1 MDHEN, CDR2 SYDVKM. The CDR3 reads CASSLLVGEPQHF. CDR3 DNA sequence: TGTGCCAGCAGTTTACTGGTAGGGGAGCCCCAGCATTTT.

This chain joins TRBV7-9 and TRBJ2-7, with D perhaps TRBD1 (6 bases). Germline lookup yields CDR1 SEHNR and CDR2 FQNEAQ (reference sequence). Trimming pared 2 bases from V and 1 base from J, leaving 15 bases between. This CDR3 has 16 residues. The CDR3: CASSLSSQGSSYEQYF. CDR3 DNA: TGTGCCAGCAGCTTATCCTCGCAGGGGTCGTCCTACGAGCAGTACTTC.